This record covers a single T cell receptor beta chain. This sample is drawn from a study of technical replicates of blood from several donors. CDR3 length: 14 residues. Per the germline V gene, CDR1 is SGHRS and CDR2 is YFSETQ. The V segment lost 4 bases and the J segment 6 bases; nucleotides outside the gene matches: 7. This table comes from immunoSEQ multiplex PCR, and its TCRdb copy is limited to in-frame clones, with some not included. The profile shows about 56,000 clones, around 93% of them singletons. This receptor was obtained from a human donor in good health. Some clones in this sample may be carry-over from other donors' samples. Material for sequencing was PBMCs. V gene TRBV5-1 combines with J gene TRBJ1-1; 9 nucleotides align to TRBD1. The CDR3 spells CASSGGTGTPEAFF. The CDR3 DNA is TGCGCCAGCAGCGGGGGGACAGGGACCCCTGAAGCTTTCTTT. Complete variable domain (other parts from reference TRBV5-1 and TRBJ1-1): KAGVTQTPRYLIKTRGQQVTLSCSPISGHRSVSWYQQTPGQGLQFLFEYFSETQRNKGNFPGRFSGRQFSNSRSEMNVSTLELGDSALYLCASSGGTGTPEAFFGQGTRLTVV.